This passage covers 18 T cell receptor beta chains from one sample sequenced in a study of blood T cell repertoires in COVID-19. Libraries were prepared by immunoSEQ multiplex PCR; TCRdb keeps only in-frame clonotypes and omits some of them. The table records about 66,000 clones, about nine tenths of them present only once. The sequenced sample was peripheral blood. The receptors shown here come from a woman in her 70s with acute or convalescent COVID-19.

This chain joins TRBV5-1 and TRBJ2-2; 9 bases are a match to TRBD2. The junction had 0 bases not matched to a gene; V was cut back by 0 bases and J by 3 bases. Germline loops: CDR1 SGHRS, CDR2 YFSETQ. The CDR3 spans 15 residues. Written as DNA, the CDR3 is TGCGCCAGCAGCTTGGGCGGGGGGGACACCGGGGAGCTGTTTTTT. It is translated as CASSLGGGDTGELFF.

The V and J genes are TRBV5-1 and TRBJ2-6, with 10 positions matching TRBD1. The V gene end was trimmed by 3 bases and the J gene end by 0 bases; junction bases not matched to a gene: 3. The CDR3 runs to 17 residues. Germline lookup yields CDR1 SGHRS and CDR2 YFSETQ. The CDR3 spells CASSSWTGGSGANVLTF. CDR3 bases: TGCGCCAGCAGCTCCTGGACAGGGGGCTCTGGGGCCAACGTCCTGACTTTC. The full variable domain, in which reference TRBV5-1 and TRBJ2-6 provide the parts outside the CDR3, is KAGVTQTPRYLIKTRGQQVTLSCSPISGHRSVSWYQQTPGQGLQFLFEYFSETQRNKGNFPGRFSGRQFSNSRSEMNVSTLELGDSALYLCASSSWTGGSGANVLTFGAGSRLTVL.

This clone was seen a few times. The chain uses TRBV29-1 and TRBJ1-1, with D maybe TRBD1 (5 bases). The CDR3 has 11 residues. Germline-derived CDR1 and CDR2 are SQVTM and ANQGSEA. Trimming removed 4 bases at V and 6 bases at J, with 9 bases between. The CDR3 loop reads CSVVGVPEAFF. The CDR3, as DNA: TGCAGCGTTGTAGGGGTGCCTGAAGCTTTCTTT. The variable domain in full, with the rest retrieved from reference TRBV29-1 and TRBJ1-1, is SAVISQKPSRDICQRGTSLTIQCQVDSQVTMMFWYRQQPGQSLTLIATANQGSEATYESGFVIDKFPISRPNLTFSTLTVSNMSPEDSSIYLCSVVGVPEAFFGQGTRLTVV.

This chain joins TRBV27 and TRBJ2-1; TRBD2 is a possible D gene (5 bases). Between the trimmed V and J ends, which lost 6 bases and 7 bases, there was a span of 19 bases. This CDR3 contains 15 residues. Germline CDR1 and CDR2: MNHEY and SMNVEV (reference sequence). The CDR3 nucleotides are TGTGCCAGCAGCCAACCAACCGGGGAGAGGAATGAGCAGTTCTTC. The encoded protein is CASSQPTGERNEQFF.

This chain joins TRBV2 and TRBJ1-2; no clear D. V shed 2 bases and J shed 6 bases, with 16 bases lying between them. CDR1 and CDR2 (germline): SNHLY, FYNNEI. This CDR3 has 15 amino acids. The CDR3 region is CASSESRRRENGYTF. CDR3 DNA sequence: TGTGCCAGCAGTGAAAGCCGGAGGAGGGAGAATGGCTACACCTTC.

The chain employs TRBV6-6 and TRBJ1-5; D is unresolved. Germline-derived CDR1 and CDR2 are MNHNY and SVGAGI (reference sequence). V shed 0 bases and J shed 5 bases, with 8 bases lying between them. CDR3 length: 14 residues. DNA for the CDR3: TGTGCCAGCAGTTACTCCGGGGATTATCAGCCCCAGCATTTT. It specifies CASSYSGDYQPQHF.

This clone occurred once. This rearrangement joins TRBV28 to TRBJ2-1; TRBD2 aligns across 8 bases. Germline CDR1 MDHEN, CDR2 SYDVKM. The CDR3 loop spans 14 amino acids. V was clipped by 4 bases and J by 5 bases; unmatched bases: 4. CDR3 bases: TGTGCCAGCAGTTGGCTAGCGGGTCACAATGAGCAGTTCTTC. This encodes CASSWLAGHNEQFF.

The chain is built from TRBV19 and TRBJ1-4; 8 positions match TRBD1. The germline V gene encodes CDR1 LNHDA and CDR2 SQIVND (reference sequence). The CDR3 length is 14 residues. The V gene end was trimmed by 6 bases and the J gene end by 6 bases; junction bases not matched to a gene: 6. The CDR3 sequence is CASRPRTGYEKLFF. The DNA of the CDR3 is TGTGCCAGTAGACCGAGGACAGGGTATGAAAAACTGTTTTTT.

The V gene is TRBV12-3 or TRBV12-4, the J gene TRBJ2-5, with D hard to call. The germline V and J ends were trimmed by 1 base and 5 bases, with 8 bases remaining between them. The CDR3 sequence is 13 residues long. CDR3 amino acids: CASSLGLKETQYF. In nucleotides, the CDR3 is TGTGCCAGCAGTTTAGGGCTTAAGGAGACCCAGTACTTC.

The CDR3 nucleotides are TGTGCCAGCAGCCAAGAGTCCGCTACCCTAGCCAAAAACATTCAGTACTTC. Protein product: CASSQESATLAKNIQYF. V usage is TRBV3-1 (or the pseudogene TRBV3-2) and J usage is TRBJ2-4; D gene unclear. Trimming cost V 0 bases and J 0 bases, with 12 bases left between them. Germline V lookup: CDR1 LGHDT, CDR2 YNNKEL (reference sequence). The CDR3 is 17 amino acids.

The chain joins TRBV9 to TRBJ2-1; no firm D call. Germline CDR1 reads SGDLS; CDR2 reads YYNGEE. CDR3 length equals 17 residues. V lost 1 base and J 6 bases, leaving 20 bases between the germline ends. CDR3 coding DNA: TGTGCCAGCAGCGTAATGCCGAGGTCGCGAGGCAGCAATGAGCAGTTCTTC. This encodes CASSVMPRSRGSNEQFF.

The rearrangement links TRBV19 to TRBJ2-2, with 9 nucleotides matching TRBD2. V dropped 7 bases and J dropped 6; count of bases not matched to a gene: 12. Germline CDR1 reads LNHDA; CDR2 reads SQIVND (reference sequence). The CDR3 extends over 16 amino acids. The CDR3 spells CASNGRTSGSSGELFF. In DNA form, the CDR3 reads TGTGCCAGTAATGGCAGAACTAGCGGGTCGTCCGGGGAGCTGTTTTTT.

V and J are TRBV28 and TRBJ2-7, with 9 bases identical to TRBD1. The CDR3 totals 14 residues. Germline V lookup: CDR1 MDHEN, CDR2 SYDVKM. V shed 6 bases, J shed 3 bases, and the junction held 6 bases outside the gene matches. This chain's CDR3 is CASRDRGPYYEQYF. The CDR3, as DNA: TGTGCCAGCAGGGACAGGGGCCCATACTACGAGCAGTACTTC. Using reference TRBV28 and TRBJ2-7 for the parts outside the CDR3, the full variable domain is DVKVTQSSRYLVKRTGEKVFLECVQDMDHENMFWYRQDPGLGLRLIYFSYDVKMKEKGDIPEGYSVSREKKERFSLILESASTNQTSMYLCASRDRGPYYEQYFGPGTRLTVT.

The chain employs TRBV5-1 and TRBJ2-1; D may be TRBD1 (7 bases). The germline V gene has CDR1 SGHRS and CDR2 YFSETQ. Trimming pared 3 bases from V and 4 bases from J, leaving 14 bases between. The CDR3 totals 15 residues. The CDR3 DNA reads as TGCGCCAGCAGCTCCGTCCCAGGGGGGTACAATGAGCAGTTCTTC. This translates into CASSSVPGGYNEQFF.

This chain connects TRBV7-9 to TRBJ2-3, with TRBD1 identical over 7 bases. Trimming at V came to 4 bases and at J to 0 bases, leaving 1 base not matched to a gene. CDR1 SEHNR and CDR2 FQNEAQ come from the germline V gene (reference sequence). The CDR3 extends over 14 amino acids. Here the CDR3 reads CASSYRGSTDTQYF. Here the CDR3 DNA reads TGTGCCAGCAGCTACAGGGGCAGCACAGATACGCAGTATTTT.

The J gene is TRBJ1-4, the V gene TRBV15; unclear D gene. This CDR3 has 12 amino acids. V shed 4 bases and J shed 8 bases, with 8 bases lying between them. Germline values: CDR1 LNHNV, CDR2 YYDKDF (reference sequence). The CDR3 sequence: CATSMSLEKLFF. CDR3 DNA: TGTGCCACCAGCATGAGTTTGGAAAAACTGTTTTTT.

This sequence joins TRBV5-6 and TRBJ2-3; tentatively, D is TRBD2 (6 bases). CDR1 is SGHDT, CDR2 YYEEEE, per germline. V dropped 0 bases and J dropped 10 bases, with 18 bases sitting between them. CDR3 length: 15 amino acids. CDR3: CASSLAVGLRRAQYF. In DNA, the CDR3 is TGTGCCAGCAGCTTGGCCGTAGGACTCCGGAGGGCGCAGTATTTT.

The rearrangement uses TRBV12-3 or TRBV12-4 and TRBJ2-2; possible D gene TRBD1, 6 bases. V shed 7 bases and J shed 9 bases, with 12 bases lying between them. The CDR3 is 12 amino acids. The CDR3 sequence is CASMGQGRELFF. CDR3 coding DNA: TGTGCCAGCATGGGCCAGGGGAGGGAGCTGTTTTTT.